The T cell receptor (beta chain) under discussion was sequenced for a study of T cell changes during pregnancy in multiple sclerosis. The germline V gene encodes CDR1 MNHEY and CDR2 SMNVEV (reference sequence). The J segment lost 5 bases and the V segment lost 5 bases, leaving 8 bases of the junction unmatched. The CDR3 runs 14 residues. Clones were read by immunoSEQ multiplex PCR, and TCRdb kept only the in-frame ones, dropping some. Counted here are about 80,000 clones, about 90% occurring once; the ten biggest clones make up about 3%. This chain joins TRBV27 and TRBJ2-5; 7 bases agree with TRBD2. The sequencing used peripheral blood, collected before pregnancy. The sequence came from a female donor with multiple sclerosis, enrolled in a pregnancy study. The CDR3 here is CASSSGMRLETQYF. DNA for the CDR3: TGTGCCAGCAGTAGCGGGATGAGGTTGGAGACCCAGTACTTC.